These 2 T cell receptor beta chains originate from one sample sequenced in a study of shared clonotypes between healthy human individuals. Data came from immunoSEQ multiplex PCR; TCRdb stores just in-frame clones and leaves some out. The table has over 950,000 clones, roughly 77% seen once. The specimen was memory CD4+ T cells from PBMCs. Subset noted: CD45RA-negative fraction. Every receptor here comes from a man aged 18 to 29 in good health. Some clones in this sample may be carry-over from other donors' samples.

The chain couples TRBV4-2 to TRBJ2-7; TRBD2 aligns across 9 bases. CDR3 size: 17 residues. The J segment lost 2 bases and the V segment lost 4 bases, leaving 12 bases of the junction unmatched. Germline V lookup: CDR1 LGHNA, CDR2 YNFKEQ. The CDR3 DNA reads TGTGCCAGCAGCCCCTTATCACTAGCGGGCCTACCCTACGAGCAGTACTTC. Translated: CASSPLSLAGLPYEQYF.

The CDR3 DNA reads as TGTGCCAGCAGAGAACTAGCGGGAGGTCCCTACGAGCAGTACTTC. Its protein product is CASRELAGGPYEQYF. The chain couples TRBV7-2 to TRBJ2-7; 12 bases line up with TRBD2. CDR1 is SGHTA, CDR2 FQGNSA, per germline. The CDR3 is 15 amino acids. J gave up 2 bases and V 6 bases, and 5 bases lay outside the gene matches.